What follows describes a single T cell receptor (beta chain). Profiling relied on immunoSEQ multiplex PCR, and the TCRdb table lists in-frame clones only, not all of them. The data hold a few thousand clones, with 80% to 95% observed a single time. The entry originates in a study of somatic mutations in cytotoxic T cells in rheumatoid arthritis. Germline V lookup: CDR1 SGHDT, CDR2 YYEEEE. V lost 6 bases and J lost 0, with 16 bases in between. The CDR3 consists of 16 residues. V usage is TRBV5-6 and J usage is TRBJ2-1; possible D gene TRBD1, 5 bases. This receptor was identified in a young woman with rheumatoid arthritis. What was sequenced was CD8+ T cells sorted from blood. CDR3 loop: CASISGQSSSYNEQFF. DNA for the CDR3: TGTGCCAGCATCTCAGGGCAGTCTAGCTCCTACAATGAGCAGTTCTTC.